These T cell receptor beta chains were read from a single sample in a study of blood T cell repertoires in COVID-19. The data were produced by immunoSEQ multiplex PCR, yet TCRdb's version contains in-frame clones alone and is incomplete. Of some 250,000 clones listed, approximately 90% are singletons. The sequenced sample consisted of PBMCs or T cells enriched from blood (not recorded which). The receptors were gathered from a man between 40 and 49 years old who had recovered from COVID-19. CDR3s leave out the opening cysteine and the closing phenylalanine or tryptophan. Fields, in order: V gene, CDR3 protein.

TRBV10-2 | ASSSQNYEQY
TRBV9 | ASSVDVAGSSYEQY
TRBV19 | ASSRVGIKNTEAF
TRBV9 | ASSVVAGTGLNGYT
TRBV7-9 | ASSFQGRGPSTDTQY
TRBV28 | ARNTRQGDLETQY
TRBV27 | ASSLGQVPNEQF
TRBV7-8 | ASSERLALVASYEQY
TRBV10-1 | ASSESGGLRAF
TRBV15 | ATSRDTGGGEKLF
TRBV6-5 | ASSRRATGELF
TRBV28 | ASRHPSGTGHGNGYT
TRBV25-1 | ASSGTTWDRGSYGYT
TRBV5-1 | ASSLRPGDSNQPQH
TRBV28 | ASSLQSYEQY
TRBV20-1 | SASRSGDEQY
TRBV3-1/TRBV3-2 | ASSHRGGSDTQY
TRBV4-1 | ASSQDGAAQETQY
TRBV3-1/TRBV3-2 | ASSPGQGGYGYT
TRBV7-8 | ASSLARGGFGTQY
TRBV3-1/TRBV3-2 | ASSQEAGVGYEQY
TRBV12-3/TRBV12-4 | ASMLAGGRTQY
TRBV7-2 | ASSFAGTGDSYEQY
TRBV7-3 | ASSLTGGQGQYNEQF
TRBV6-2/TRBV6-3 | ASSYLTGSTGELF
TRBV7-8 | ASSVRDRVSGANVLT
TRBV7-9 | ASSLVASGHTGELF
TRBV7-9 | ASSLANRISSGANVLT
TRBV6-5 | ASRPPRGYNEQF
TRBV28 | ASRGQDQPQH
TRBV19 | ASSIWDRASTDTQY
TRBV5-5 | ASSLFALSGYEQY
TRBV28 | ASSWDRTFGAF
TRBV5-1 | ASSFYDRAYTEAF
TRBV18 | ASSPIWESSYNEQF
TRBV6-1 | ASSERDRLAF
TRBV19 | ASSLSTSGGLAGELF
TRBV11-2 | ASSQERGDYNEQF
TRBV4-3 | ASSQGTGYYEQY
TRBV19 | ASTNLGTSGNSNEQF
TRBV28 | ASSPGGQPQH
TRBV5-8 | ASSLDLMGGLTLTGELF
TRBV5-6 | ASSFSYRNSYEQY
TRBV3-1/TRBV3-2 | ASSQGVGPLQNIQY
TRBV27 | ASSLEWPGQDNTGELF
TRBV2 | ASSEFGTGTIETQY
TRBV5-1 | ASSSGQTPRGEKLF
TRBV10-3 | AISESTGVAKNIQY
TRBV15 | ATSRDRAGAMSYEQY
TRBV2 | ASSVDSLANPF
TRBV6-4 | ASSDQLATYEQY
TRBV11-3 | ASSTPRLSQETQY
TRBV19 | ASTSGAGPMDGYT
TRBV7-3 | ASSPNGANTGELF
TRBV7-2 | ASSSLPGGSNEKLF
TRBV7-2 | ASSPGRVSLSYEQY
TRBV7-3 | ASSLDINYGYT